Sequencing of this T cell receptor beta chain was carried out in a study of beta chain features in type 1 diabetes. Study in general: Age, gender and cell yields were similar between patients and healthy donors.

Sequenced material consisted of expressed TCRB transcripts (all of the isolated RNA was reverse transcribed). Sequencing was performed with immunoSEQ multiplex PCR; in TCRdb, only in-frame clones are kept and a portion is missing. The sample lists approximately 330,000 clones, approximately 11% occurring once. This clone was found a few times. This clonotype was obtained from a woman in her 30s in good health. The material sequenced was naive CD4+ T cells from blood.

CDR3 sequence reads: CAWTTGTEAFF. CDR3 DNA sequence: TGTGCCTGGACTACCGGGACAGAAGCTTTCTTT. The chain carries TRBV30 and TRBJ1-1, with a weak D call TRBD1 (6 bases). Germline values: CDR1 GTSNPN, CDR2 SVGIG (reference sequence). The V gene lost 4 bases and the J gene lost 8 bases, with 11 bases spanning the gap. CDR3 length equals 11 residues.